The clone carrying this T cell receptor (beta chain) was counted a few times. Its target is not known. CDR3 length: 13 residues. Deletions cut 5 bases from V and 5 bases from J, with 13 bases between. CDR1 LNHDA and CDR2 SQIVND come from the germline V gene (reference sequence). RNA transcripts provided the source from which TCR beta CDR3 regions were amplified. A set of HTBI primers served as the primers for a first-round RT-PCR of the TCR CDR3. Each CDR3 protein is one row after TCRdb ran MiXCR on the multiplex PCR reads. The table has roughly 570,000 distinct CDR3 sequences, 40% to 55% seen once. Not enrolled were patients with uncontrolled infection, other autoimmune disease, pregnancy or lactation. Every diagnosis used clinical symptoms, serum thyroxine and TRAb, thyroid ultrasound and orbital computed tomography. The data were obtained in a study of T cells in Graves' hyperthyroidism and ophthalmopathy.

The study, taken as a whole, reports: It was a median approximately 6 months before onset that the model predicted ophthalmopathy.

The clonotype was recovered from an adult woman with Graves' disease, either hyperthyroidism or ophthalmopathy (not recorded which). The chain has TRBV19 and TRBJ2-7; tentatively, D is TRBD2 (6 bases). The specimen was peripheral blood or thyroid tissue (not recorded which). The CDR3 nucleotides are TGTGCCAGTAGTTCAGTCGGGAGCCACGAGCAGTACTTC. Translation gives CASSSVGSHEQYF. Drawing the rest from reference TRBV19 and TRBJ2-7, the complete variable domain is DGGITQSPKYLFRKEGQNVTLSCEQNLNHDAMYWYRQDPGQGLRLIYYSQIVNDFQKGDIAEGYSVSREKKESFPLTVTSAQKNPTAFYLCASSSVGSHEQYFGPGTRLTVT.